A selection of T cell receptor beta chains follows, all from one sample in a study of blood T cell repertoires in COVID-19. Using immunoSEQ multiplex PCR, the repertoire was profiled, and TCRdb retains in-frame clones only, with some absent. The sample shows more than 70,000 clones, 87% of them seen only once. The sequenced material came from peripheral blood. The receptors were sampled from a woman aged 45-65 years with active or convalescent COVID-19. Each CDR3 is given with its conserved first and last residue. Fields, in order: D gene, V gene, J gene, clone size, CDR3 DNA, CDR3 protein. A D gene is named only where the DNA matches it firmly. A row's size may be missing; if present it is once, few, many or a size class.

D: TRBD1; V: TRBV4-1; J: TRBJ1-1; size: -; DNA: TGCGCCAGCAGCCAGGGGGACAGCATGAACACTGAAGCTTTCTTT; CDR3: CASSQGDSMNTEAFF
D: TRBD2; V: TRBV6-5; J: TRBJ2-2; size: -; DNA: TGTGCCAGCAGTTACTGGAGGCGGGAGGCCGGGGAGCTGTTTTTT; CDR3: CASSYWRREAGELFF
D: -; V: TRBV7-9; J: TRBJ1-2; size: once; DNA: TGTGCCAGCAGCTTCCCAGTCCAGGGATTAGGATTTGATTGGGGCTACACCTTC; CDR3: CASSFPVQGLGFDWGYTF
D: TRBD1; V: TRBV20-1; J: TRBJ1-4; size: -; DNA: TGCAGTGCTAGTAGGGGGGGGACAGGGTCAACAAGAACTAATGAAAAACTGTTTTTT; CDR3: CSASRGGTGSTRTNEKLFF
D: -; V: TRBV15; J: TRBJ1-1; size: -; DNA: TGTGCCACCAGCACAAGACGGAGGAACACTGAAGCTTTCTTT; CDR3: CATSTRRRNTEAFF
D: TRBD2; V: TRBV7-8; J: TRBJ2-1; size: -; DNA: TGTGCCAGCAGCTTAGTGGGGGGGTCCTACAATGAGCAGTTCTTC; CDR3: CASSLVGGSYNEQFF
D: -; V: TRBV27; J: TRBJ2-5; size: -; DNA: TGTGCCAGCAGTTTGGGACAGGCGGGAGGGGAGACCCAGTACTTC; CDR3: CASSLGQAGGETQYF
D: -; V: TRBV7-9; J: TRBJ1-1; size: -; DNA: TGTGCCAGCAGCTTAGTCCCAGAGAACACTGAAGCTTTCTTT; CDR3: CASSLVPENTEAFF
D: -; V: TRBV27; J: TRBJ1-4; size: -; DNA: TGTGCCAGCAGTTTAGGGGTGGGGCAGAATGAAAAACTGTTTTTT; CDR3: CASSLGVGQNEKLFF
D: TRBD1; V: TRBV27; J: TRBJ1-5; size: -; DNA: TGTGCCAGCAGTTTGGCCGGGACAGGGGGTAGGAGCAATCAGCCCCAGCATTTT; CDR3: CASSLAGTGGRSNQPQHF
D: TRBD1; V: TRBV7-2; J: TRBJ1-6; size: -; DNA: TGTGCCAGCAGATTAACAGGGGAAAGCTCACCCCTCCACTTT; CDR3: CASRLTGESSPLHF
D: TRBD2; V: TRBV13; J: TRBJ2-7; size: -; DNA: TGTGCCAGCAGCTACGGGACTAGCGGGGGGCCCTCCTACGAGCAGTACTTC; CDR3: CASSYGTSGGPSYEQYF
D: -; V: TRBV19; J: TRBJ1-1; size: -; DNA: TGTGCCAGCCTACAGGGGAACACTGAAGCTTTCTTT; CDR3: CASLQGNTEAFF
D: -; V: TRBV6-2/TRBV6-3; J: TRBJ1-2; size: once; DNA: TGTGCCAGCAGTCACGGGCCTGCGGGGACCTTC; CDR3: CASSHGPAGTF
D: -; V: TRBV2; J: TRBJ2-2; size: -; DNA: TGTGCCAGCAGTGAAATGTCTTGGGCAGGGGACACCGGGGAGCTGTTTTTT; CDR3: CASSEMSWAGDTGELFF
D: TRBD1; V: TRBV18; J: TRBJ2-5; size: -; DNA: TGTGCCACCTCCCAGGGGGAAGAGACCCAGTACTTC; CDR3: CATSQGEETQYF
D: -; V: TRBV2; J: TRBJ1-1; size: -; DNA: TGTGCCAGCAGTGTGGCTCAGGAAGCTTTCTTT; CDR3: CASSVAQEAFF
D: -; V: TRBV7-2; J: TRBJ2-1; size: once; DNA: TGTGCCAGCAGCCCCCCCAGGGGCGAGCAGTTCTTC; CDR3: CASSPPRGEQFF
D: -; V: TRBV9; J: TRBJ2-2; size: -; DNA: TGTGCCAGCAGTGAGGTCACCGGGGAGCTGTTTTTT; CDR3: CASSEVTGELFF
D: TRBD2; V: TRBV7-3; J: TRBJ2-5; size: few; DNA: TGTGCCAGCAGGACGCTCCCCCAGCGGGGACAAGAGACCCAGTACTTC; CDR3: CASRTLPQRGQETQYF
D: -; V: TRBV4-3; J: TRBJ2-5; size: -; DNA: TGCGCCAGCAGCCAAGAGGGGAGGCAAGAGACCCAGTACTTC; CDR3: CASSQEGRQETQYF
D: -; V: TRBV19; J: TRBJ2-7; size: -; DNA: TGTGCCAGTAGTATAGGGACAAAGAGCTCCTACGAGCAGTACTTC; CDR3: CASSIGTKSSYEQYF
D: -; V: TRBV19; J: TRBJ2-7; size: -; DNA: TGTGCCAGTAGTAAACTGGGCCAGGACTCCTACGAGCAGTACTTC; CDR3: CASSKLGQDSYEQYF
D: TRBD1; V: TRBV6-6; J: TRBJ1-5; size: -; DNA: TGTGCCAGCAGTCCCCGACAGGGAATAGGGTCGGATCAGCCCCAGCATTTT; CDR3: CASSPRQGIGSDQPQHF
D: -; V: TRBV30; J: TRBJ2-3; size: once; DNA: TGTGCCTGGAGTGGCTGGCGGGCCTTCACAGATACGCAGTATTTT; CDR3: CAWSGWRAFTDTQYF
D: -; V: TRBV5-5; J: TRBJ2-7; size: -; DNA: TGTGCCAGCAGCTCGGACATCTCCTACGAGCAGTACTTC; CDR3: CASSSDISYEQYF
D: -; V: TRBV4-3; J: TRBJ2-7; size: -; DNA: TGCGCCAGCAGCCAATCTTCAGGGAAGTACGAGCAGTACTTC; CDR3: CASSQSSGKYEQYF
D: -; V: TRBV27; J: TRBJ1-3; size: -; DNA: TGTGCCAGCAGCCCACTCGGGGAAGGCGGAAACACCATATATTTT; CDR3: CASSPLGEGGNTIYF